Listed below are T cell receptor beta chains from one sample, sequenced in a study of identical twins. TCRdb re-called the 5' RACE reads through MiXCR, storing one row per CDR3 protein. Of about 200,000 distinct CDR3 sequences listed, approximately 8.3% were seen once; the top ten hold 1.9%. These sequences were also reported in another study, on yellow fever vaccine responses in identical twins.

Sequencing was carried out using memory (CD45RO+) T cells sorted from blood. The receptors stem from a woman aged 18-29 years in good health. Both conserved end residues are part of each CDR3. D genes are given only for firm matches.

TRBD2,TRBV28,TRBJ2-1,CASSGRTTYNEQFF
TRBD1,TRBV20-1,TRBJ1-4,CSAKSPGGRTNEKLFF
.,TRBV5-1,TRBJ2-7,CASSNAGTSREQYF
.,TRBV4-2,TRBJ2-7,CASSQDPGLSSYEQYF
.,TRBV5-5,TRBJ2-5,CAMGPGLVETQYF
TRBD1,TRBV12-3/TRBV12-4,TRBJ1-1,CASSTDRDTEAFF
.,TRBV25-1,TRBJ1-5,CASSEGRGDSNQPQHF
.,TRBV28,TRBJ1-5,CASKNGVTASNQPQHF
.,TRBV3-1,TRBJ1-2,CASSQDTGLYGYTF
.,TRBV28,TRBJ2-7,CASSFGFYEQYF
.,TRBV5-6,TRBJ2-5,CASSGGPGRVSLIGETQYF
TRBD1,TRBV6-2/TRBV6-3,TRBJ2-2,CASKDRDTGELFF
TRBD1,TRBV3-1,TRBJ1-6,CASSHGQVKNSPLHF
TRBD2,TRBV6-1,TRBJ2-7,CASSRIAGVARGAPEQYF
TRBD1,TRBV5-1,TRBJ1-2,CASSLETGGLSGYTF
TRBD2,TRBV5-1,TRBJ2-7,CASSSSGIDSYEQYF
TRBD2,TRBV20-1,TRBJ2-3,CSATKTPSGRILTTDTQYF
.,TRBV2,TRBJ2-7,CASSVLGNEQYF
.,TRBV27,TRBJ2-1,CASSLSERGSYNEQFF
.,TRBV7-2,TRBJ1-5,CASSLSRGNQPQHF
.,TRBV7-3,TRBJ1-1,CASSLREGVEAFF
TRBD2,TRBV20-1,TRBJ2-1,CSARPGLAGKSGLYNEQFF
.,TRBV12-3/TRBV12-4,TRBJ2-2,CASRSRMEGGELFF
TRBD2,TRBV20-1,TRBJ2-3,CSARDQEKRLAGGDTDTQYF
.,TRBV3-2,TRBJ1-1,CASSQSGSRNTEAFF
.,TRBV20-1,TRBJ2-2,CSASPGWETGPNTGELFF
TRBD2,TRBV4-1,TRBJ2-3,CASSLLSGSFTDTQYF
TRBD1,TRBV20-1,TRBJ1-1,CSYNRGGYTEAFF
.,TRBV7-6,TRBJ2-1,CASSSVATPQNEQFF
.,TRBV5-1,TRBJ2-1,CASKGGVTYNEQFF
TRBD2,TRBV9,TRBJ2-2,CASSMGLVGTGELFF
TRBD1,TRBV2,TRBJ2-7,CASSEQLGTAFREQYF
.,TRBV29-1,TRBJ2-5,CSVEMGRMKTQYF
.,TRBV29-1,TRBJ1-1,CSATTGITEAFF
.,TRBV11-2,TRBJ1-1,CASSLGSGMTGNTEAFF
.,TRBV5-1,TRBJ2-3,CASSLEPTDTQYF
TRBD1,TRBV6-4,TRBJ2-7,CASFPRGCYEQYF
TRBD2,TRBV15,TRBJ2-1,CATSRDTGTSAYNEQFF
TRBD2,TRBV6-4,TRBJ2-3,CASSDSGGANTQYF
.,TRBV5-6,TRBJ1-5,CASSFGQYQPQHF
TRBD2,TRBV20-1,TRBJ2-1,CSARDLGGASYNEQFF
TRBD2,TRBV20-1,TRBJ2-1,CSGLAGPKQFF